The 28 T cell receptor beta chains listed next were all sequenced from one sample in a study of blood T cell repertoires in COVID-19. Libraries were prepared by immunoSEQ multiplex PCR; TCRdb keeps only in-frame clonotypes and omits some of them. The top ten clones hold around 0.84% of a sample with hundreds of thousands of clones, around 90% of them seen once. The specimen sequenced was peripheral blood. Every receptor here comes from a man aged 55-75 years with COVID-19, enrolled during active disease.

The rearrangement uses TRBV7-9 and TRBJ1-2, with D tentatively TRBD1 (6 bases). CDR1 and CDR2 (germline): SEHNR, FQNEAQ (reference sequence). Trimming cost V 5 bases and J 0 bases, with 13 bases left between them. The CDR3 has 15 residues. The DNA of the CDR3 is TGTGCCAGCAGCGCACAGGGAATGCCTAACTATGGCTACACCTTC. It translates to CASSAQGMPNYGYTF. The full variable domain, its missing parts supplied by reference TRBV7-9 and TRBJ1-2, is DTGVSQNPRHKITKRGQNVTFRCDPISEHNRLYWYRQTLGQGPEFLTYFQNEAQLEKSRLLSDRFSAERPKGSFSTLEIQRTEQGDSAMYLCASSAQGMPNYGYTFGSGTRLTVV.

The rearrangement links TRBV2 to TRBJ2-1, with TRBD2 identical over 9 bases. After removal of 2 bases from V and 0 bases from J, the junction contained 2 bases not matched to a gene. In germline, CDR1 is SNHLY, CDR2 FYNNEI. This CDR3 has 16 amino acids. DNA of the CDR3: TGTGCCAGCAGTGAAACTAGCGGGTACTCCTACAATGAGCAGTTCTTC. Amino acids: CASSETSGYSYNEQFF. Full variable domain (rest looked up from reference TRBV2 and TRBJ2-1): EPEVTQTPSHQVTQMGQEVILRCVPISNHLYFYWYRQILGQKVEFLVSFYNNEISEKSEIFDDQFSVERPDGSNFTLKIRSTKLEDSAMYFCASSETSGYSYNEQFFGPGTRLTVL.

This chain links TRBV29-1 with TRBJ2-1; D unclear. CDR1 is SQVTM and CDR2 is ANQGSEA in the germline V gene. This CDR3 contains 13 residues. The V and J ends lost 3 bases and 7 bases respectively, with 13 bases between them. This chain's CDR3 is CSVEASRSNEQFF. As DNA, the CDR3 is TGCAGCGTTGAGGCCTCTCGATCAAATGAGCAGTTCTTC.

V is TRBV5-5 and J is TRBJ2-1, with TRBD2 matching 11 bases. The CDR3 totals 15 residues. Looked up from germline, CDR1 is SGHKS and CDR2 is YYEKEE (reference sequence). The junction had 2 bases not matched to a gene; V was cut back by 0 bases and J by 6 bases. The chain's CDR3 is CASSLDSGRVNEQFF. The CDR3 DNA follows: TGTGCCAGCAGCTTGGATAGCGGGAGGGTCAATGAGCAGTTCTTC.

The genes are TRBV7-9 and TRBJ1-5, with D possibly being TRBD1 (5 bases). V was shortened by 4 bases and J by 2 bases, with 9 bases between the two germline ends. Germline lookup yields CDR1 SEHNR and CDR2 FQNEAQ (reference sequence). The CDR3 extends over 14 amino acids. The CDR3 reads CASSSMTGNQPQHF. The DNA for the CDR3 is TGTGCCAGCAGCTCTATGACAGGCAATCAGCCCCAGCATTTT.

CDR3 in amino acids: CASSLGDRGPSYNEQFF. DNA for the CDR3: TGTGCCAGCAGCTTGGGGGACAGGGGGCCCTCCTACAATGAGCAGTTCTTC. V gene TRBV5-6 combines with J gene TRBJ2-1, with TRBD1 matching 12 bases. V dropped 0 bases and J dropped 0; count of bases not matched to a gene: 1. The V gene's germline CDR1 is SGHDT and CDR2 YYEEEE. The CDR3 extends over 17 amino acids.

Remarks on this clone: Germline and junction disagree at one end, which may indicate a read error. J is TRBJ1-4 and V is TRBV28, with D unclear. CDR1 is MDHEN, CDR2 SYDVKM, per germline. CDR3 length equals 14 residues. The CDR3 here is CASTSTGTYEKLFF. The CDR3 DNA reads TGTGCCAGCACCTCGACTGGAACTTATGAAAAACTGTTTTTT.

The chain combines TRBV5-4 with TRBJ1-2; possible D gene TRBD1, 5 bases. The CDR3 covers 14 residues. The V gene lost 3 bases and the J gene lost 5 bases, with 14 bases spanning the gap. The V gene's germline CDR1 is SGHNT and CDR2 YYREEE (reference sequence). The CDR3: CASSSGGVWYGYTF. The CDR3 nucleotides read TGTGCCAGCAGCTCCGGGGGGGTCTGGTATGGCTACACCTTC.

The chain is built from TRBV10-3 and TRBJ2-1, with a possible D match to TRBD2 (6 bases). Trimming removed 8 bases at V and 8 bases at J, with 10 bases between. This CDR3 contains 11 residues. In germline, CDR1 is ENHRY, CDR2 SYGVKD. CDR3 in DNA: TGTGCCATCGGGGGGAGAGATGAGCAGTTCTTC. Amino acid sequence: CAIGGRDEQFF.

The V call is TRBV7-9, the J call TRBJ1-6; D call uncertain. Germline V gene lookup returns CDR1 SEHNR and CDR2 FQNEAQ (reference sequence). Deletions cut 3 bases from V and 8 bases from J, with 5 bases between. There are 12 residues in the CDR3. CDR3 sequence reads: CASSLGDSPLHF. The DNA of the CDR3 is TGTGCCAGCAGCTTGGGAGATTCACCCCTCCACTTT. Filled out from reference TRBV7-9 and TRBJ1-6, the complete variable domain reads DTGVSQNPRHKITKRGQNVTFRCDPISEHNRLYWYRQTLGQGPEFLTYFQNEAQLEKSRLLSDRFSAERPKGSFSTLEIQRTEQGDSAMYLCASSLGDSPLHFGNGTRLTVT.

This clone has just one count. CDR3 in amino acids: CASSPPTSLYGYTF. Here the CDR3 DNA reads TGTGCCAGCAGTCCACCGACATCCCTCTATGGCTACACCTTC. The V and J genes are TRBV27 and TRBJ1-2; no reliable D call. V lost 5 bases to trimming and J lost 4 bases, with 14 bases between them. Looked up from germline, CDR1 is MNHEY and CDR2 is SMNVEV (reference sequence). The CDR3 runs to 14 residues.

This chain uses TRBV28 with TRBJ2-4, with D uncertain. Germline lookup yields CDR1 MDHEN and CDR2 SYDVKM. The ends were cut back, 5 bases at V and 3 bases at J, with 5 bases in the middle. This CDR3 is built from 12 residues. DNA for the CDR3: TGTGCCAGCAGTCTTCTCAAAAACATTCAGTACTTC. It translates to CASSLLKNIQYF.

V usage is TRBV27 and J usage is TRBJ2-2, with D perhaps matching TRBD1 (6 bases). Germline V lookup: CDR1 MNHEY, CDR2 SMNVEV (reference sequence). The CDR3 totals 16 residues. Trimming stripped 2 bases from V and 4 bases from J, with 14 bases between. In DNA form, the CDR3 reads TGTGCCAGCAGTTTAAGCGGCAGGGGATCCACCGGGGAGCTGTTTTTT. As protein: CASSLSGRGSTGELFF.

The chain's CDR3 is CASSYGQGTYEQYF. CDR3 DNA: TGCGCCAGCAGCTACGGACAGGGCACCTACGAGCAGTACTTC. The chain combines TRBV4-3 with TRBJ2-7, with TRBD1 matching 8 bases. The CDR3 consists of 14 residues. Germline values: CDR1 LGHNA, CDR2 YSLEER. Trimming cost V 5 bases and J 2 bases; bases outside gene matches: 5.

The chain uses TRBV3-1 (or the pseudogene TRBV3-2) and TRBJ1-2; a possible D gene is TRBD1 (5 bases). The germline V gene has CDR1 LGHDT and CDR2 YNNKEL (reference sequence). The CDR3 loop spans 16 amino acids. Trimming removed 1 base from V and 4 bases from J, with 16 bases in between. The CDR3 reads CASSQAGREVTYGYTF. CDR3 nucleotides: TGTGCCAGCAGCCAAGCTGGCAGGGAAGTTACCTATGGCTACACCTTC.

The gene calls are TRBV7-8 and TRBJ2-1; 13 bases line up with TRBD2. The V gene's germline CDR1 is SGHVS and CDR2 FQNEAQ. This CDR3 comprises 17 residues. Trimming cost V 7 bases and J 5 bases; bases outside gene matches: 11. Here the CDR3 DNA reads TGTGCCAGCACCGGGACTAGCGGGAACGGTATCCACAATGAGCAGTTCTTC. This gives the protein CASTGTSGNGIHNEQFF.

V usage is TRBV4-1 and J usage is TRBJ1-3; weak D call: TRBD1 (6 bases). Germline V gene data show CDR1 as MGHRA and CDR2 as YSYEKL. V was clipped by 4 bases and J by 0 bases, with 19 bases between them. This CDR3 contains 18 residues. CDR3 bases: TGCGCCAGCAGCCCCTCTTCGGGAGGGGGGCACTCTGGAAACACCATATATTTT. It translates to CASSPSSGGGHSGNTIYF.

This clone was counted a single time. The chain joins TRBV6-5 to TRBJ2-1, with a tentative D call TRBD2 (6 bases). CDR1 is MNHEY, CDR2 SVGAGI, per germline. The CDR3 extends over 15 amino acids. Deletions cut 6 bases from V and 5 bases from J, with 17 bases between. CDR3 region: CASRAGRIEHNEQFF. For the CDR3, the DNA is TGTGCCAGCAGGGCGGGGCGGATAGAACACAATGAGCAGTTCTTC.

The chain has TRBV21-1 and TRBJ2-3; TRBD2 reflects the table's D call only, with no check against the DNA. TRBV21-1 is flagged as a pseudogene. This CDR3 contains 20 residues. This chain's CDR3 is CASSKAGREGTSQGTDTQYF. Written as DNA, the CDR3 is TGTGCCAGCAGCAAAGCCGGGCGGGAGGGGACTTCACAGGGCACAGATACGCAGTATTTT.

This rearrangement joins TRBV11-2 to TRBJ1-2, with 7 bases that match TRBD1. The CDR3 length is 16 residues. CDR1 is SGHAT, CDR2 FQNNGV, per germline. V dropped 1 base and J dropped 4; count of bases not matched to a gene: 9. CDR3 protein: CASSLGPLPGGYGYTF. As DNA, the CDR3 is TGTGCCAGCAGCTTAGGGCCGCTTCCAGGGGGCTATGGCTACACCTTC.

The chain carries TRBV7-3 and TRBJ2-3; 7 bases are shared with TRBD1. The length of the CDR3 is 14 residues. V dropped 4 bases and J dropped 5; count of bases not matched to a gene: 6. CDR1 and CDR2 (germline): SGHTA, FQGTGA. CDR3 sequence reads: CASSSQGVGDTQYF. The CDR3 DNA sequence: TGTGCCAGCAGCTCCCAGGGGGTGGGAGATACGCAGTATTTT.

CDR3 sequence reads: CASSLAVRSTEAFF. As DNA, the CDR3 is TGTGCCAGCAGTTTGGCAGTAAGAAGCACTGAAGCTTTCTTT. V usage is TRBV28 and J usage is TRBJ1-1; D is undetermined. This CDR3 spans 14 amino acids. V lost 3 bases and J 4 bases, leaving 12 bases between the germline ends. CDR1 is MDHEN, CDR2 SYDVKM, per germline. Full variable domain (outside the CDR3, taken from reference TRBV28 and TRBJ1-1): DVKVTQSSRYLVKRTGEKVFLECVQDMDHENMFWYRQDPGLGLRLIYFSYDVKMKEKGDIPEGYSVSREKKERFSLILESASTNQTSMYLCASSLAVRSTEAFFGQGTRLTVV.

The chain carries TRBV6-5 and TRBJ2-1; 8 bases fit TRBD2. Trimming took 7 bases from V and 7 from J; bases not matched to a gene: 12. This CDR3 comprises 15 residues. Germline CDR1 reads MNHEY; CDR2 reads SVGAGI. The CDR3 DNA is TGTGCCAGCACCTCCGGGACTAGGGGGATGAATGAGCAGTTCTTC. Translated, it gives CASTSGTRGMNEQFF.

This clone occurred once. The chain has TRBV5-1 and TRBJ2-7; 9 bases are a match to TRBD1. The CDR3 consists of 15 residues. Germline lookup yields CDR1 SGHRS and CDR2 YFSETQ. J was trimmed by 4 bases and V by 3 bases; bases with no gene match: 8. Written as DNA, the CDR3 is TGCGCCAGCAGCTCGGACGGACAGGGGAGGTACGAGCAGTACTTC. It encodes CASSSDGQGRYEQYF.

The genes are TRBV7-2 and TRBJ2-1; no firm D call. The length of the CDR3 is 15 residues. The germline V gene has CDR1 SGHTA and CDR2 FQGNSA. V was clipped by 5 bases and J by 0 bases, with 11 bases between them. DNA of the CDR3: TGTGCCAGCAGCCCCATATACAGCTCCTACAATGAGCAGTTCTTC. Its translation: CASSPIYSSYNEQFF. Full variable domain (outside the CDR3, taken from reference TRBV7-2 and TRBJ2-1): GAGVSQSPSNKVTEKGKDVELRCDPISGHTALYWYRQSLGQGLEFLIYFQGNSAPDKSGLPSDRFSAERTGGSVSTLTIQRTQQEDSAVYLCASSPIYSSYNEQFFGPGTRLTVL.

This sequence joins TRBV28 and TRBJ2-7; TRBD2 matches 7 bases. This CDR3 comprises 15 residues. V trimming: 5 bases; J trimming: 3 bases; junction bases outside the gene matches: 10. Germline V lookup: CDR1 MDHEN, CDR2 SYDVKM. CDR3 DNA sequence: TGTGCCAGCAGTGCATCGAGCGGGAACCTCTACGAGCAGTACTTC. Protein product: CASSASSGNLYEQYF.

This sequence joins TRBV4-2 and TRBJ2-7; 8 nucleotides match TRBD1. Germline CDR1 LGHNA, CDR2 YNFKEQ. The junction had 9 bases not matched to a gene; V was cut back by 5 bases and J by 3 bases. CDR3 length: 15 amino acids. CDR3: CASSVTGGSDYEQYF. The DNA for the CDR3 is TGTGCCAGCAGCGTCACAGGGGGGTCGGACTACGAGCAGTACTTC.

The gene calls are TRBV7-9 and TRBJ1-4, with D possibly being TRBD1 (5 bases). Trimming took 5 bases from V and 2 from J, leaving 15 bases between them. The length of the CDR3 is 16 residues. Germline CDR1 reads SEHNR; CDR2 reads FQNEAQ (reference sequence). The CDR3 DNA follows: TGTGCCAGCAGCCCGCAGGGATCCGTTACTAATGAAAAACTGTTTTTT. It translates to CASSPQGSVTNEKLFF.